The following is a TCR beta chain sequence with its context. The antigen is undetermined. Data came from immunoSEQ multiplex PCR; TCRdb stores just in-frame clones and leaves some out. The table lists roughly 20,000 clones, about 80% of them singletons. Noted time point: newly diagnosed, previously untreated cHL patient sample. The study purified CD4+ T cells from thawed PBMCs using magnetic negative selection. PBMCs representing newly diagnosed, untreated classical Hodgkin lymphoma functioned as the comparison. These data belong to a study of PD-1 blockade in classical Hodgkin lymphoma. Findings of the study overall: Reports indicated that newly diagnosed patients had lower baseline TCR diversity than healthy donors did.

V was clipped by 4 bases and J by 8 bases, with 18 bases between them. The germline CDR1 and CDR2 sequences are SGHTS and YDEGEE. This CDR3 is built from 14 residues. The sequenced sample consisted of CD4+ T cells from blood. The V call is TRBV5-8, the J call TRBJ1-2; the D is unclear. This TCR derives from a human donor with classical Hodgkin lymphoma. The DNA for the CDR3 is TGTGCCAGCAGCGAACCTGGACGCCGGGAGGGCTACACCTTC. Its protein is CASSEPGRREGYTF.